This T cell receptor beta chain was sequenced for a study of T cell responses to AZD1222 COVID-19 vaccine. The CDR3 runs 18 residues. The V gene lost 4 bases and the J gene lost 0 bases, with 21 bases spanning the gap. Germline V CDR1 and CDR2: MNHEY, SMNVEV (reference sequence). The data were produced by immunoSEQ multiplex PCR, yet TCRdb's version contains in-frame clones alone and is incomplete. The table includes tens of thousands of clones, more than 75% detected once. The receptor's source is an adult in good health. The chain couples TRBV27 to TRBJ1-1; D is perhaps TRBD1 (5 bases). The sequencing here drew on peripheral blood, taken on day 0 of AZD1222 vaccination. The CDR3 DNA reads TGTGCCAGCAGTTACCCCTCGGGGGTTCATCCCTTGAACACTGAAGCTTTCTTT. It codes for CASSYPSGVHPLNTEAFF.